Listed below are T cell receptor beta chains from one sample, sequenced in a study of beta chain features in type 1 diabetes. The protocol was immunoSEQ multiplex PCR, while the TCRdb copy is restricted to in-frame clones and leaves out a portion. The table lists 100,000 to 150,000 clones, 17% of them singletons. Material for sequencing was central memory CD4+ T cells from blood. These receptors were obtained from a man in his late teens or twenties with type 1 diabetes. The CDR3 runs from the conserved cysteine through the conserved F or W. A D gene is named only where the DNA matches it firmly. Rows may omit the clone size; those that give it use once, few, many or a size class.

d_call j_call v_call clone_size cdr3_aa cdr3_nt
- TRBJ1-2 TRBV7-2 few CASSLNWRGVNGYTF TGTGCCAGCAGCTTAAATTGGCGGGGGGTGAATGGCTACACCTTC
TRBD1 TRBJ1-1 TRBV29-1 - CSGGQRNTEAFF TGCAGCGGGGGACAGAGGAACACTGAAGCTTTCTTT
- TRBJ1-5 TRBV28 few CASSASNQPQHF TGTGCCAGCTCAGCTAGCAATCAGCCCCAGCATTTT
TRBD1 TRBJ2-3 TRBV5-6 - CASSLVITGAYTDTQYF TGTGCCAGCAGCTTGGTTATTACAGGGGCGTACACAGATACGCAGTATTTT
- TRBJ1-3 TRBV4-2 few CASSHEGSRGNTIYF TGTGCCAGCAGCCACGAGGGAAGTCGTGGAAACACCATATATTTT
- TRBJ1-5 TRBV21-1 - CASIAAPEDREVAPQHF TGTGCCAGCATCGCAGCGCCAGAAGACAGGGAGGTAGCGCCCCAGCATTTT
- TRBJ2-5 TRBV11-2 - CASSLALLDPETQYF TGTGCCAGCAGCTTAGCTCTCTTGGATCCCGAGACCCAGTACTTC
- TRBJ1-5 TRBV27 many CASSLQGNQPQHF TGTGCCAGCAGTCTACAGGGTAATCAGCCCCAGCATTTT
- TRBJ2-3 TRBV27 many CASSLGVSTDTQYF TGTGCCAGCAGCCTTGGGGTTAGCACAGATACGCAGTATTTT
TRBD1 TRBJ2-7 TRBV7-2 few CASSPSAGGSYEQYF TGTGCCAGCAGTCCCTCAGCAGGGGGCTCCTACGAGCAGTACTTC
TRBD2 TRBJ2-1 TRBV27 few CASSFRVIAGDNEQFF TGTGCCAGCAGTTTTCGGGTGATAGCGGGAGACAATGAGCAGTTCTTC
TRBD1 TRBJ2-1 TRBV4-3 - CASSQGGQEISYNEQFF TGCGCCAGCAGCCAAGGGGGACAGGAAATATCTTACAATGAGCAGTTCTTC
TRBD1 TRBJ1-2 TRBV10-2 few CASSESADHRGSGYTF TGCGCCAGCAGTGAGTCGGCCGACCACAGGGGAAGTGGCTACACCTTC
- TRBJ1-1 TRBV2 few CASSEAEVTEAFF TGTGCCAGCAGTGAAGCGGAGGTAACTGAAGCTTTCTTT
- TRBJ2-5 TRBV6-6 - CASSYIRAGETQYF TGTGCCAGCAGTTACATTCGGGCTGGAGAGACCCAGTACTTC
- TRBJ1-4 TRBV7-9 - CASTLNQGQGGEKLFF TGTGCCAGCACCTTAAACCAGGGGCAAGGAGGTGAAAAACTGTTTTTT
- TRBJ2-5 TRBV30 - CAWSVRVRGTQYF TGTGCCTGGAGTGTACGGGTTAGAGGGACCCAGTACTTC
TRBD1 TRBJ1-2 TRBV7-9 few CASSFPGQSYGYTF TGTGCCAGCAGCTTCCCGGGACAGTCCTATGGCTACACCTTC
- TRBJ2-1 TRBV7-9 - CASTHPYGHESYNEQFF TGTGCCAGCACCCACCCTTACGGGCACGAATCCTACAATGAGCAGTTCTTC
- TRBJ2-7 TRBV14 - CASSPSFTGNEQYF TGTGCCAGCAGTCCTTCATTTACAGGGAACGAGCAGTACTTC
- TRBJ2-1 TRBV4-1 - CASSQDSSGPYNEQFF TGCGCCAGCAGCCAAGATTCGAGCGGTCCATACAATGAGCAGTTCTTC
TRBD2 TRBJ2-3 TRBV5-5 few CASSSTGGLAGGPSPDTQYF TGTGCCAGCAGCTCCACGGGGGGACTAGCGGGAGGGCCGAGCCCAGATACGCAGTATTTT
- TRBJ2-7 TRBV6-1 few CASSDQGYEQYF TGTGCCAGCAGTGATCAGGGCTACGAGCAGTACTTC
TRBD2 TRBJ2-3 TRBV4-2 - CASSQDPSGSSPLYSTQYF TGTGCCAGCAGCCAAGACCCTAGCGGTAGCTCCCCTCTTTATAGTACGCAGTATTTT
- TRBJ2-6 TRBV6-5 few CASSYSQGFGANVLTF TGTGCCAGCAGTTACTCTCAGGGGTTCGGGGCCAACGTCCTGACTTTC
- TRBJ2-3 TRBV9 few CASSVDDSGSLIFHTQYF TGTGCCAGCAGCGTAGACGACTCGGGGTCCTTAATTTTCCATACGCAGTATTTT
- TRBJ2-3 TRBV7-6 - CASSFSSTDTQYF TGTGCCAGCAGCTTCTCCAGCACAGATACGCAGTATTTT
TRBD2 TRBJ2-1 TRBV6-5 few CASSRRLAGVDEQFF TGTGCCAGCAGTCGTAGACTAGCGGGAGTTGATGAGCAGTTCTTC
- TRBJ1-5 TRBV29-1 - CSVADGMIGNQPQHF TGCAGCGTCGCCGATGGGATGATCGGCAATCAGCCCCAGCATTTT
- TRBJ2-3 TRBV7-7 - CASSFAGSDTQYF TGTGCTAGCAGCTTCGCAGGTTCAGATACGCAGTATTTT
- TRBJ2-2 TRBV7-6 - CASREAGELFF TGTGCCAGCAGAGAGGCCGGGGAGCTGTTTTTT
TRBD1 TRBJ1-1 TRBV6-5 few CASSTWTGDTEAFF TGTGCCAGCAGTACCTGGACAGGGGACACTGAAGCTTTCTTT
- TRBJ2-7 TRBV29-1 - CSVESSDEQYF TGCAGCGTTGAATCCTCGGACGAGCAGTACTTC
TRBD2 TRBJ2-4 TRBV5-4 few CASRPGGTLVENIQYF TGTGCCAGCCGCCCGGGAGGGACGCTGGTTGAAAACATTCAGTACTTC
TRBD1 TRBJ1-2 TRBV6-5 - CASSRQGAGYGYTF TGTGCCAGCAGTAGACAGGGGGCTGGCTATGGCTACACCTTC
TRBD2 TRBJ2-1 TRBV28 few CASSSSLPSGMGGQFF TGTGCCAGCAGTTCCTCCCTACCTAGCGGGATGGGGGGGCAGTTCTTC
TRBD2 TRBJ2-1 TRBV28 - CASRLLAGNEQFF TGTGCCAGCAGGCTACTAGCGGGAAATGAGCAGTTCTTC
- TRBJ2-7 TRBV30 - CAWMGGGAGSYEQYF TGTGCCTGGATGGGAGGGGGCGCAGGTTCCTACGAGCAGTACTTC
- TRBJ1-1 TRBV30 few CAWGSTEAFF TGTGCCTGGGGGAGCACTGAAGCTTTCTTT
- TRBJ2-2 TRBV5-6 - CASSVGLRKSTGGELFF TGTGCCAGCAGCGTAGGACTACGAAAGAGTACGGGCGGGGAGCTGTTTTTT
TRBD1 TRBJ1-4 TRBV29-1 many CSVDTGGEKLFF TGCAGCGTTGATACAGGGGGAGAAAAACTGTTTTTT
TRBD1 TRBJ2-7 TRBV2 - CASSVQGTYEQYF TGTGCCAGCAGTGTACAGGGGACCTACGAGCAGTACTTC